These 2 T cell receptor beta chains share one sample of origin, sequenced in a study of cytomegalovirus exposure and HLA in healthy donors. The PCR made use of 60 Vbeta and 13 Jbeta primers. Profiling relied on immunoSEQ multiplex PCR, and the TCRdb table lists in-frame clones only, not all of them. The specimen's table records about 120,000 clones. The sequenced material came from PBMCs. The receptor set was obtained from a man aged 18-30 years in good health and CMV-seronegative.

V and J are TRBV6-5 and TRBJ2-3, with 8 bases aligning to TRBD2. The germline V gene encodes CDR1 MNHEY and CDR2 SVGAGI. Germline trimming cut 8 bases from V and 1 base from J; bases unmatched to any gene: 8. The CDR3 is 15 residues long. CDR3 residues: CASYSLGGGTDTQYF. The CDR3 DNA follows: TGTGCCAGCTACTCCCTCGGGGGGGGCACAGATACGCAGTATTTT.

The rearrangement joins TRBV7-9 to TRBJ2-5; possibly TRBD1 for D (6 bases). Trimming took off 5 bases at V and 5 bases at J, with 18 bases between the two ends. The CDR3 contains 15 residues. The V gene's germline CDR1 is SEHNR and CDR2 FQNEAQ (reference sequence). The CDR3 DNA follows: TGTGCCAGCAGCAAACCGGGACACTCAGTGGAGACCCAGTACTTC. Translation: CASSKPGHSVETQYF.